This TCR beta chain was captured by sequencing in a study of blood T cell repertoires in COVID-19. In the study overall: Acute-phase and convalescent COVID-19 samples originated in the United States, Italy and Spain. PBMCs, B-cell-depleted T cells, or T cells were the source of the cDNA or gDNA that made up the material.

Study processing details: Reference gene primer amplification gave nucleated cell count estimates. This table comes from immunoSEQ multiplex PCR, and its TCRdb copy is limited to in-frame clones, with some not included. V and J calls and clone size come straight from that table; D and trimming were deduced from the DNA. This sample carries over 150,000 clones, approximately 86% of them seen once, and the ten largest clones take 2% to 3%. CDR1 is SGHRS and CDR2 is YFSETQ in the germline V gene. Trimming cost V 0 bases and J 5 bases; bases outside gene matches: 5. CDR3 size: 15 residues. This receptor was obtained from an elderly woman with COVID-19, enrolled during active disease. Material: peripheral blood. The rearrangement links TRBV5-1 to TRBJ1-1; 9 bases map to TRBD1. The CDR3: CASSLAPTGGTEAFF. CDR3 nucleotide sequence: TGCGCCAGCAGCTTGGCCCCGACAGGGGGGACTGAAGCTTTCTTT.